What follows are 25 T cell receptor beta chains derived from one specimen sequenced in a study of blood T cell repertoires in COVID-19. Sequencing used immunoSEQ multiplex PCR; TCRdb keeps in-frame clones, though not all of them. In the table there are hundreds of thousands of clones, more than 70% of which are singletons. Specimen: peripheral blood. The receptors stem from a middle-aged woman who had recovered from COVID-19.

This clone appeared a single time. The chain combines TRBV29-1 with TRBJ1-3; D possibly corresponds to TRBD1 (5 bases). Between the trimmed V and J ends, which lost 3 bases and 2 bases, there was a span of 8 bases. The CDR3 covers 13 residues. Germline CDR1 is SQVTM and CDR2 is ANQGSEA. This CDR3 is CSVEGRAGNTIYF. The CDR3 DNA reads as TGCAGCGTTGAGGGCAGGGCTGGAAACACCATATATTTT.

The chain recombines TRBV30 with TRBJ2-4, with 8 bases aligning to TRBD1. CDR1 is GTSNPN, CDR2 SVGIG, per germline (reference sequence). The V segment lost 0 bases and the J segment 0 bases; nucleotides outside the gene matches: 16. The CDR3 is 20 residues long. The CDR3 DNA is TGTGCCTGGAGTGTATCCGGAGCAGGGCCAGGGGGCCTAGCCAAAAACATTCAGTACTTC. This codes for CAWSVSGAGPGGLAKNIQYF.

The CDR3 here is CASSYPPGGLGNIQYF. DNA of the CDR3: TGTGCCAGCAGTTACCCCCCGGGGGGGCTGGGAAACATTCAGTACTTC. The chain uses TRBV6-2 or TRBV6-3 and TRBJ2-4; 8 bases map to TRBD2. V shed 2 bases and J 6 bases; nucleotides not matched to a gene: 9. This CDR3 spans 16 amino acids. Germline V gene data show CDR1 as MNHEY and CDR2 as SVGEGT.

The rearrangement joins TRBV18 to TRBJ1-5; 7 bases fit TRBD1. The CDR3 length is 14 residues. Germline V CDR1 and CDR2: KGHSH, LQKENI. The ends lost 6 bases at V and 2 bases at J; junction bases unmatched: 4. The CDR3 protein is CASSSGQGNQPQHF. The DNA for the CDR3 is TGTGCCAGCTCTTCTGGACAGGGCAATCAGCCCCAGCATTTT.

The chain has TRBV29-1 and TRBJ2-7, with D possibly TRBD2 on 6 matching bases. Germline V CDR1 and CDR2: SQVTM, ANQGSEA. V was shortened by 6 bases and J by 2 bases, with 17 bases between the two germline ends. The length of the CDR3 is 14 residues. The CDR3 nucleotides are TGCAGCGTGCCAAGTGCGGGGACCGCCTACGAGCAGTACTTC. This encodes CSVPSAGTAYEQYF.

The genes are TRBV5-4 and TRBJ2-7; perhaps TRBD2 as D (7 bases). CDR1 SGHNT and CDR2 YYREEE come from the germline V gene (reference sequence). With 3 bases removed from V and 6 bases from J, the gap between germline ends came to 13 bases. The CDR3 runs 13 residues. The CDR3 loop is CASSSTRGGEQYF. In nucleotides, the CDR3 is TGTGCCAGCAGCTCCACGAGGGGGGGCGAGCAGTACTTC.

V is TRBV30 and J is TRBJ1-2; perhaps TRBD1 as D (6 bases). The CDR3 covers 14 residues. The germline V and J ends were trimmed by 0 bases and 10 bases, with 18 bases remaining between them. The germline CDR1 and CDR2 sequences are GTSNPN and SVGIG (reference sequence). CDR3 DNA sequence: TGTGCCTGGAGTGTAGGGGCAGGGGCGTGGGACTACACCTTC. Its translation: CAWSVGAGAWDYTF. Combining the CDR3 with reference TRBV30 and TRBJ1-2 gives the whole variable domain SQTIHQWPATLVQPVGSPLSLECTVEGTSNPNLYWYRQAAGRGLQLLFYSVGIGQISSEVPQNLSASRPQDRQFILSSKKLLLSDSGFYLCAWSVGAGAWDYTFGSGTRLTVV.

The CDR3 loop reads CASSQGQPNTEAFF. The DNA for the CDR3 is TGTGCCAGCAGCCAGGGACAGCCGAACACTGAAGCTTTCTTT. The chain joins TRBV3-1 (or the pseudogene TRBV3-2) to TRBJ1-1; TRBD1 agrees at 7 bases. This CDR3 contains 14 residues. Looked up from germline, CDR1 is LGHDT and CDR2 is YNNKEL (reference sequence). With V trimmed by 3 bases and J by 1 base, 2 bases remained unmatched.

V and J are TRBV4-2 and TRBJ2-7, with 16 positions matching TRBD2. The CDR3 has 19 amino acids. The germline V gene encodes CDR1 LGHNA and CDR2 YNFKEQ. V trimming: 0 bases; J trimming: 2 bases; junction bases outside the gene matches: 7. CDR3 residues: CASSQEGTSGRAWAYEQYF. CDR3 DNA sequence: TGTGCCAGCAGCCAAGAAGGGACTAGCGGGAGGGCCTGGGCCTACGAGCAGTACTTC.

The chain combines TRBV3-1 (or the pseudogene TRBV3-2) with TRBJ2-3, with TRBD2 identical over 7 bases. This CDR3 region has 18 residues. Per germline, CDR1 LGHDT and CDR2 YNNKEL (reference sequence). With V trimmed by 1 base and J by 4 bases, 14 bases remained unmatched. The CDR3 region has the DNA TGTGCCAGCAGCCAAGGACGGTGGGGGAGGGCCGGGGCAGATACGCAGTATTTT. As protein: CASSQGRWGRAGADTQYF.

J is TRBJ2-5 and V is TRBV5-6, with TRBD2 matching 11 bases. Looked up from germline, CDR1 is SGHDT and CDR2 is YYEEEE. The CDR3 runs to 15 residues. Losses at the gene ends were 0 bases for V and 4 bases for J; bases not matched to a gene: 2. CDR3 protein: CASSLVLAGGETQYF. CDR3 coding DNA: TGTGCCAGCAGCTTGGTTCTAGCGGGAGGAGAGACCCAGTACTTC.

The chain recombines TRBV30 with TRBJ2-1, with D possibly matching TRBD2 (6 bases). Germline V gene lookup returns CDR1 GTSNPN and CDR2 SVGIG (reference sequence). There are 16 residues in the CDR3. Trimming pared 4 bases from V and 2 bases from J, leaving 18 bases between. This CDR3 reads CAWIRPPGAPYNEQFF. The CDR3 region has the DNA TGTGCCTGGATCCGCCCCCCGGGAGCCCCCTACAATGAGCAGTTCTTC.

The chain joins TRBV7-2 to TRBJ2-4, with a possible D match to TRBD2 (6 bases). V dropped 8 bases and J dropped 1 base, with 12 bases sitting between them. In germline, CDR1 is SGHTA, CDR2 FQGNSA. This CDR3 region has 14 residues. The CDR3 DNA reads TGTGCCAGCGCGGCTGGGGGGGCCAAAAACATTCAGTACTTC. This sequence encodes CASAAGGAKNIQYF.

J is TRBJ2-2 and V is TRBV5-1; TRBD2 matches 7 bases. V trimming: 4 bases; J trimming: 6 bases; junction bases outside the gene matches: 6. Germline CDR1 SGHRS, CDR2 YFSETQ. This CDR3 region has 14 residues. CDR3 protein: CASSPLGGSGELFF. CDR3 DNA sequence: TGCGCCAGCAGCCCCCTGGGGGGGTCCGGGGAGCTGTTTTTT.

The rearrangement links TRBV3-1 (or the pseudogene TRBV3-2) to TRBJ1-3; 8 bases are a match to TRBD1. The V segment lost 4 bases and the J segment 3 bases; nucleotides outside the gene matches: 5. The germline V gene encodes CDR1 LGHDT and CDR2 YNNKEL (reference sequence). CDR3 length: 15 amino acids. The CDR3 nucleotides are TGTGCCAGCAGCCCCGACAGGGGACTTGGAAACACCATATATTTT. It codes for CASSPDRGLGNTIYF.

For the CDR3, the DNA is TGCAGCCCCCGGGGCAATGAGCAGTTCTTC. Its protein product is CSPRGNEQFF. The rearrangement links TRBV20-1 to TRBJ2-1, with D perhaps matching TRBD2 (5 bases). CDR3 length equals 10 residues. Germline V gives CDR1 DFQATT, CDR2 SNEGSKA (reference sequence).

Written as DNA, the CDR3 is TGTGCCAGCAGTGAAGGGGGCACAGGGTACTACGAGCAGTACTTC. Translating gives CASSEGGTGYYEQYF. The chain is built from TRBV6-1 and TRBJ2-7; TRBD1 might be the D (6 bases). Per the germline V gene, CDR1 is MNHNS and CDR2 is SASEGT. Trimming took off 1 base at V and 3 bases at J, with 13 bases between the two ends. The CDR3 consists of 15 residues.

V and J are TRBV6-2 or TRBV6-3 and TRBJ2-7; no clear D gene. The CDR3 has 11 amino acids. V lost 1 base and J lost 6, with 4 bases in between. CDR1 and CDR2 from the germline V gene are MNHEY and SVGEGT. In nucleotides, the CDR3 is TGTGCCAGCAGTTACTTGAGCGAGCAGTACTTC. Its protein is CASSYLSEQYF.

V usage is TRBV3-1 (or the pseudogene TRBV3-2) and J usage is TRBJ2-3; D may be TRBD1 (6 bases). CDR3 length: 16 amino acids. Germline V CDR1 and CDR2: LGHDT, YNNKEL (reference sequence). V lost 5 bases and J lost 11, with 26 bases in between. The CDR3 sequence is CASSDTGPARRVGQYF. CDR3 sequence (DNA): TGTGCCAGCAGCGACACAGGGCCCGCCCGCCGCGTTGGGCAGTATTTT.

The rearrangement uses TRBV24-1 and TRBJ1-1; no definite D call. The CDR3 covers 15 residues. Germline V gives CDR1 KGHDR, CDR2 SFDVKD. Between the trimmed V and J ends, which lost 3 bases and 4 bases, there was a span of 14 bases. The DNA for the CDR3 is TGTGCCACCAGTGATCCCCGGGCCGAGGGCACTGAAGCTTTCTTT. Protein: CATSDPRAEGTEAFF.

The chain joins TRBV6-5 to TRBJ1-6, with 10 positions matching TRBD1. Germline V gene sequence: CDR1 MNHEY, CDR2 SVGAGI. The V gene end was trimmed by 5 bases and the J gene end by 9 bases; junction bases not matched to a gene: 4. The CDR3 totals 14 residues. CDR3 nucleotide sequence: TGTGCCAGCAGTCCGGACAGGGGGTTTTCACCCCTCCACTTT. Translated: CASSPDRGFSPLHF.

The V gene is TRBV15, the J gene TRBJ1-1; 9 nucleotides match TRBD1. After removal of 4 bases from V and 4 bases from J, the junction contained 7 bases not matched to a gene. This CDR3 is built from 15 residues. The germline V gene has CDR1 LNHNV and CDR2 YYDKDF (reference sequence). In DNA form, the CDR3 reads TGTGCCACCAGCACCGACTGGGACAGGGCCACTGAAGCTTTCTTT. This encodes CATSTDWDRATEAFF.

The sample holds a few counts of this clone. The V gene is TRBV27, the J gene TRBJ2-2; 7 nucleotides agree with TRBD1. Unmatched junction bases numbered 7, after V lost 6 bases and J lost 0 bases. Per the germline V gene, CDR1 is MNHEY and CDR2 is SMNVEV (reference sequence). The CDR3 runs 16 residues. For the CDR3, the DNA is TGTGCCAGCAGGGACCTTGGACAGGCGAACACCGGGGAGCTGTTTTTT. Its translation: CASRDLGQANTGELFF.

The rearrangement joins TRBV27 to TRBJ2-3, with D possibly TRBD1 on 5 matching bases. This CDR3 region has 15 residues. Germline lookup yields CDR1 MNHEY and CDR2 SMNVEV (reference sequence). V gave up 3 bases and J gave up 8 bases, with 18 bases separating them. This chain's CDR3 is CASSFLAGSWGTQYF. CDR3 in DNA: TGTGCCAGCAGTTTCCTGGCAGGGTCCTGGGGTACGCAGTATTTT.

This sequence joins TRBV10-3 and TRBJ1-1; 9 bases are shared with TRBD1. This CDR3 spans 15 amino acids. The germline gives CDR1 ENHRY, CDR2 SYGVKD. V gave up 6 bases and J gave up 1 base; unmatched junction bases: 6. The CDR3 region has the DNA TGTGCCATCAGGGTACAGGGGGCCACGAACACTGAAGCTTTCTTT. Residues: CAIRVQGATNTEAFF.